The 11 T cell receptor beta chains in this list originate from one sample, sequenced in a study of somatic mutations in cytotoxic T cells in rheumatoid arthritis. Here immunoSEQ multiplex PCR was the method, and the copy in TCRdb shows in-frame clones only, minus some. The data show tens of thousands of clones, around 90% seen once. Source material: CD8+ T cells sorted from blood. These receptors were collected from an adult with rheumatoid arthritis.

The chain joins TRBV11-3 to TRBJ2-1, with D tentatively TRBD2 (5 bases). V gave up 4 bases and J gave up 8 bases, with 21 bases separating them. The CDR3 is 16 amino acids. Germline V gene data show CDR1 as SGHNT and CDR2 as YENEEA. CDR3: CASSSNAFSENDEQFF. CDR3 bases: TGTGCCAGCAGCTCTAATGCGTTTAGCGAGAACGATGAGCAGTTCTTC.

The chain is built from TRBV29-1 and TRBJ1-5; unclear D gene. V shed 7 bases and J shed 1 base, with 11 bases lying between them. In germline, CDR1 is SQVTM, CDR2 ANQGSEA. The CDR3 has 13 amino acids. The CDR3 nucleotides read TGCAGCGCCCGGACGGGGAGCAATCAGCCCCAGCATTTT. It translates to CSARTGSNQPQHF.

The chain uses TRBV4-1 and TRBJ2-5; tentative D call: TRBD1 (6 bases). Deletions cut 0 bases from V and 2 bases from J, with 13 bases between. The CDR3 has 16 residues. Looked up from germline, CDR1 is MGHRA and CDR2 is YSYEKL. CDR3 DNA sequence: TGCGCCAGCAGCCAAGATCGCGAGGGGGAGCAAGAGACCCAGTACTTC. It specifies CASSQDREGEQETQYF.

This clone was detected only once. The chain couples TRBV19 to TRBJ1-5; 8 positions match TRBD1. V lost 2 bases to trimming and J lost 0 bases; unmatched junction nucleotides: 6. The CDR3 extends over 17 amino acids. Germline values: CDR1 LNHDA, CDR2 SQIVND (reference sequence). The DNA for the CDR3 is TGTGCCAGTAGTATAAAGGGACAGGAGTATAGCAATCAGCCCCAGCATTTT. Amino acids: CASSIKGQEYSNQPQHF. The full variable domain, in which reference TRBV19 and TRBJ1-5 provide the parts outside the CDR3, is DGGITQSPKYLFRKEGQNVTLSCEQNLNHDAMYWYRQDPGQGLRLIYYSQIVNDFQKGDIAEGYSVSREKKESFPLTVTSAQKNPTAFYLCASSIKGQEYSNQPQHFGDGTRLSIL.

The chain recombines TRBV30 with TRBJ2-5; tentatively, D is TRBD1 (5 bases). Trimming took off 0 bases at V and 1 base at J, with 9 bases between the two ends. This CDR3 has 14 residues. CDR1 and CDR2 from the germline V gene are GTSNPN and SVGIG (reference sequence). As DNA, the CDR3 is TGTGCCTGGAGTGTAGCAGGGTTCCAAGAGACCCAGTACTTC. Its protein product is CAWSVAGFQETQYF.

A remark on this clone: A junction boundary mismatches the germline segment, possibly from a read error. This chain uses TRBV7-8 with TRBJ2-7, with unresolved D. This CDR3 comprises 12 residues. Germline CDR1 is SGHVS and CDR2 is FQNEAQ. The CDR3: CASSPGSYERYF. DNA of the CDR3: TGTGCCAGCAGCCCCGGGTCCTACGAGCGGTACTTC.

The chain couples TRBV9 to TRBJ2-1, with 9 bases aligning to TRBD2. This CDR3 contains 16 residues. Germline V gene data show CDR1 as SGDLS and CDR2 as YYNGEE. The ends lost 2 bases at V and 12 bases at J; junction bases unmatched: 15. The CDR3, as DNA: TGTGCCAGCAGCGTCCTGGCGGGGGGGCCTTATTACGGGCAGTTCTTC. Protein sequence: CASSVLAGGPYYGQFF.

This clone was observed a handful of times. V gene TRBV5-4 combines with J gene TRBJ2-7; tentatively, D is TRBD1 or TRBD2 (5 bases each). Germline V CDR1 and CDR2: SGHNT, YYREEE (reference sequence). The CDR3 has 14 amino acids. The ends were cut back, 5 bases at V and 5 bases at J, with 17 bases in the middle. CDR3 coding DNA: TGTGCCAGCAGTACCGGGACGGCTAAAAACGAGCAGTACTTC. As protein: CASSTGTAKNEQYF.

This chain uses TRBV5-6 with TRBJ2-2, with 8 bases aligning to TRBD1. There are 16 residues in the CDR3. Germline CDR1 is SGHDT and CDR2 is YYEEEE. Trimming at V came to 1 base and at J to 6 bases, leaving 8 bases not matched to a gene. CDR3 DNA sequence: TGTGCCAGCAGCTTGAGTGGGCAGGGGGCGGCCGGGGAGCTGTTTTTT. Its translation is CASSLSGQGAAGELFF.

The chain couples TRBV11-2 to TRBJ1-2, with D maybe TRBD1 (5 bases). Germline CDR1 is SGHAT and CDR2 is FQNNGV. The CDR3 is 16 amino acids. V was trimmed by 1 base and J by 1 base, leaving 13 bases between them. CDR3 coding DNA: TGTGCCAGCAGCTTAGGGGCAGGGCTACGTAACTATGGCTACACCTTC. Translating it yields CASSLGAGLRNYGYTF.

The CDR3 nucleotides read TGTGCCAGCAGACACAGGTTAAACACTGAAGCTTTCTTT. Translated, it gives CASRHRLNTEAFF. The chain has TRBV27 and TRBJ1-1, with D possibly being TRBD1 (5 bases). Trimming cost V 6 bases and J 2 bases, with 10 bases left between them. This CDR3 has 13 amino acids. CDR1 is MNHEY, CDR2 SMNVEV, per germline (reference sequence).